The 3 T cell receptor beta chains below all came from one sample that was sequenced in a study of T cell repertoires in cytomegalovirus infection. Each CDR3 protein is one row after TCRdb ran MiXCR on the reads. The sample has about 500,000 distinct CDR3 sequences, 33% seen once; the top ten hold roughly a sixth. These TCRs' antigens remain unknown. The sample was cultured PBMCs, taken from culture after CMV antigen stimulation. Receptors originate from a human donor in good health (CMV status not recorded). Some clones in this sample may be carry-over from other donors' samples.

V is TRBV5-1 and J is TRBJ1-3; no definite D call. Germline lookup yields CDR1 SGHRS and CDR2 YFSETQ. There are 15 residues in the CDR3. The V end was cut by 6 bases, the J end by 0 bases, with 13 bases between. The CDR3 region has the DNA TGCGCCAGCACGACGGACGGTAGCTCTGGAAACACCATATATTTT. Residues: CASTTDGSSGNTIYF.

The rearrangement links TRBV20-1 to TRBJ2-3; D is tentatively TRBD1 or TRBD2 (5 bases each). The CDR3 runs to 15 residues. CDR1 DFQATT and CDR2 SNEGSKA come from the germline V gene (reference sequence). V was cut by 6 bases and J by 4 bases, with 20 bases left in between. The CDR3 DNA is TGCAGTGCCCGGGGACCCCTCACGGATGCAGATACGCAGTATTTT. Protein: CSARGPLTDADTQYF.

The chain employs TRBV20-1 and TRBJ1-5; D perhaps matches TRBD1 (6 bases). The CDR3 spans 13 residues. The V gene's germline CDR1 is DFQATT and CDR2 SNEGSKA (reference sequence). V was pared by 6 bases and J by 6 bases, with 15 bases between. The CDR3 DNA sequence: TGCAGTGCAGTGAGGGGGTTTCTTCAGCCCCAGCATTTT. It specifies CSAVRGFLQPQHF.